The TCR beta chain described here comes from a study of blood T cell repertoires in COVID-19. Germline CDR1 SGHRS, CDR2 YFSETQ. The CDR3 has 13 residues. V was pared by 3 bases and J by 2 bases, with 8 bases between. Original methodology: The authors estimated nucleated cell counts from reference gene primer amplification. Generated by immunoSEQ multiplex PCR, the TCRdb table keeps only in-frame clones and is missing some. V and J calls and clone size follow that table, whereas D and trimming were derived from the DNA. The table shows about 120,000 clones, with 79% occurring only once. The chain joins TRBV5-1 to TRBJ1-2; D gene ambiguous. This TCR came from a man aged 35 to 55 with active or convalescent COVID-19. Sequenced material: peripheral blood. In nucleotides, the CDR3 is TGCGCCAGCAGCTCGAGTATGAACTATGGCTACACCTTC. Amino acids: CASSSSMNYGYTF. The full variable domain, with the rest looked up from reference TRBV5-1 and TRBJ1-2, is KAGVTQTPRYLIKTRGQQVTLSCSPISGHRSVSWYQQTPGQGLQFLFEYFSETQRNKGNFPGRFSGRQFSNSRSEMNVSTLELGDSALYLCASSSSMNYGYTFGSGTRLTVV.